A selection of T cell receptor beta chains follows, all from one sample in a study of PD-L1 blockade in urothelial cancer. The repertoire was sequenced with immunoSEQ multiplex PCR; TCRdb's copy has only in-frame clones and lacks some. This sample has approximately 93,000 clones, with around four fifths found just once. The starting material was PBMCs, obtained around atezolizumab (anti-PD-L1) treatment. These receptors originate from a man between 65 and 79 years old with urothelial cancer. Both conserved end residues are part of each CDR3. Each record gives: V gene, clone size, J gene, D gene, CDR3 length, CDR3 protein, CDR3 DNA. The D gene is left open where the match is weak. The size field is filled for only some rows; it gives once, few, many or a size class.

TRBV2	-	TRBJ1-5	TRBD1	15	CASSIPTGGNQPQHF	TGTGCCAGCAGTATACCTACAGGGGGCAATCAGCCCCAGCATTTT
TRBV6-1	-	TRBJ1-3	-	16	CASSGGAGGFGNTIYF	TGTGCCAGCAGTGGTGGGGCGGGGGGCTTTGGAAACACCATATATTTT
TRBV19	-	TRBJ2-5	TRBD2	15	CASSPGLAGKETQYF	TGTGCCAGTAGTCCGGGACTAGCGGGAAAAGAGACCCAGTACTTC
TRBV4-2	-	TRBJ1-2	TRBD1	15	CASSQDRQGGYGYTF	TGTGCCAGCAGCCAAGATAGACAGGGAGGTTATGGCTACACCTTC
TRBV19	few	TRBJ1-5	TRBD1	14	CASGSGQGYQPQHF	TGTGCCAGTGGATCGGGACAGGGATATCAGCCCCAGCATTTT
TRBV9	once	TRBJ2-5	-	15	CASSVAAGLKETQYF	TGTGCCAGCAGCGTAGCTGCCGGTCTTAAAGAGACCCAGTACTTC
TRBV10-1	-	TRBJ2-7	-	13	CAPRGASSYEQYF	TGCGCCCCCCGGGGGGCTAGCTCCTACGAGCAGTACTTC
TRBV7-9	-	TRBJ1-2	TRBD1	15	CASSFIPTGEYGYTF	TGTGCCAGCAGCTTCATCCCAACAGGGGAATATGGCTACACCTTC
TRBV18	-	TRBJ2-5	TRBD1	14	CASSPGTGKETQYF	TGTGCCAGCTCACCCGGGACAGGGAAAGAGACCCAGTACTTC
TRBV11-1	-	TRBJ1-1	TRBD1	16	CASRRVAGQGGTEAFF	TGTGCCAGCCGCCGAGTCGCAGGACAGGGAGGGACTGAAGCTTTCTTT
TRBV9	-	TRBJ2-7	TRBD1	14	CASSPRQGGPEQYF	TGTGCCAGCAGCCCCAGACAGGGGGGTCCCGAGCAGTACTTC
TRBV5-3	many	TRBJ2-7	-	14	CATIPGIKRCEQYF	TGTGCCACAATACCCGGGATCAAGAGGTGCGAGCAGTACTTC
TRBV19	-	TRBJ1-5	TRBD1	19	CATTGDRGKGEIGTQPQHF	TGTGCCACCACCGGTGACAGGGGGAAGGGAGAGATAGGGACTCAGCCCCAGCATTTT
TRBV20-1	-	TRBJ2-1	-	11	CSASPENEQFF	TGCAGTGCGAGCCCCGAAAATGAGCAGTTCTTC
TRBV6-1	-	TRBJ2-2	-	15	CASNRVTTDTGELFF	TGTGCCAGCAACCGGGTGACTACGGACACCGGGGAGCTGTTTTTT
TRBV18	-	TRBJ1-2	-	13	CASSPEGDYGYTF	TGTGCCAGCTCACCGGAAGGGGACTATGGCTACACCTTC
TRBV6-5	-	TRBJ1-1	-	12	CASSYRRGEAFF	TGTGCCAGCAGTTACCGTAGGGGTGAAGCTTTCTTT
TRBV7-6	-	TRBJ2-5	-	15	CASRNSGAGRETQYF	TGTGCCAGCAGAAATTCCGGGGCGGGGAGGGAGACCCAGTACTTC
TRBV19	-	TRBJ2-3	-	15	CATLARRFGSDTQYF	TGTGCCACCCTCGCTAGACGGTTTGGATCGGATACGCAGTATTTT
TRBV7-9	few	TRBJ2-1	-	14	CASSLGGVYNEQFF	TGTGCCAGCAGCTTAGGGGGGGTATACAATGAGCAGTTCTTC
TRBV7-9	-	TRBJ2-7	-	12	CASGGASYEQYF	TGTGCCAGCGGGGGGGCATCCTACGAGCAGTACTTC
TRBV5-1	-	TRBJ1-1	-	15	CASSLARDRVAEAFF	TGCGCCAGCAGCTTGGCCAGGGATAGGGTCGCTGAAGCTTTCTTT
TRBV10-3	-	TRBJ2-1	TRBD2	16	CAIRGGGSGGLGEQFF	TGTGCCATCAGGGGCGGTGGGTCGGGGGGATTAGGCGAGCAGTTCTTC
TRBV7-3	-	TRBJ2-2	-	13	CASSPWNTGELFF	TGTGCCAGCAGCCCCTGGAACACCGGGGAGCTGTTTTTT
TRBV5-6	-	TRBJ1-2	TRBD1	14	CASSFGWTGDGYTF	TGTGCCAGCAGCTTCGGGTGGACAGGGGATGGCTACACCTTC
TRBV10-1	-	TRBJ2-3	-	14	CASSLTTEGDTQYF	TGCGCCAGCAGTTTGACAACGGAGGGGGATACGCAGTATTTT
TRBV14	few	TRBJ2-7	TRBD1	11	CASSPGGEQYF	TGTGCCAGCAGCCCAGGGGGCGAGCAGTACTTC
TRBV9	-	TRBJ2-1	TRBD2	16	CASSVAGLAVYNEQFF	TGTGCCAGCAGCGTAGCGGGACTAGCGGTCTACAATGAGCAGTTCTTC
TRBV14	-	TRBJ2-7	-	15	CASSSVLGGGREQYF	TGTGCCAGCAGCTCCGTTTTGGGGGGGGGCCGCGAGCAGTACTTC
TRBV28	-	TRBJ2-1	TRBD1	16	CASRLRPGQGWNEQFF	TGTGCCAGCAGATTAAGGCCGGGACAGGGGTGGAATGAGCAGTTCTTC
TRBV2	few	TRBJ1-1	-	14	CASSVIQGGTEAFF	TGTGCCAGCAGCGTCATACAAGGAGGGACTGAAGCTTTCTTT
TRBV27	-	TRBJ2-4	-	17	CASSLGVRGLAKNIQYF	TGTGCCAGCAGTTTAGGTGTGCGGGGATTAGCCAAAAACATTCAGTACTTC
TRBV4-2	-	TRBJ2-1	-	15	CASSQDQRPNNEQFF	TGTGCCAGCAGCCAAGATCAGCGACCTAACAATGAGCAGTTCTTC
TRBV16	-	TRBJ2-3	TRBD2	14	CASSQAGETDTQYF	TGTGCCAGCAGCCAGGCGGGAGAGACAGATACGCAGTATTTT
TRBV9	once	TRBJ2-5	TRBD2	16	CASSALGRGVVETQYF	TGTGCCAGCAGCGCCCTCGGGCGGGGGGTGGTAGAGACCCAGTACTTC
TRBV29-1	-	TRBJ2-7	TRBD1	13	CSVEDRDSYEQYF	TGCAGCGTTGAAGACCGGGACAGCTACGAGCAGTACTTC
TRBV25-1	-	TRBJ2-7	-	14	CASSVSGTFNEQYF	TGTGCCAGCAGTGTAAGCGGCACCTTTAATGAGCAGTACTTC
TRBV6-5	-	TRBJ1-1	-	15	CASSRKPTGNTEAFF	TGTGCCAGCAGTCGGAAACCTACAGGGAACACTGAAGCTTTCTTT
TRBV27	few	TRBJ2-5	-	13	CASSRAQGGTQYF	TGTGCCAGCAGTCGAGCGCAAGGGGGGACCCAGTACTTC
TRBV18	-	TRBJ1-2	-	13	CASSPSGGYGYTF	TGTGCCAGCTCCCCCTCGGGGGGGTATGGCTACACCTTC
TRBV5-6	-	TRBJ2-3	TRBD2	16	CASSAPTSGRPDTQYF	TGTGCCAGCAGCGCCCCTACTAGCGGGAGGCCAGATACGCAGTATTTT
TRBV5-1	-	TRBJ2-2	TRBD2	15	CASRELGGGTGELFF	TGCGCCAGCAGGGAGCTCGGCGGGGGTACCGGGGAGCTGTTTTTT
TRBV15	-	TRBJ1-2	-	14	CATSQSAQLYGYTF	TGTGCCACCAGTCAGTCGGCTCAACTATATGGCTACACCTTC
TRBV10-3	-	TRBJ1-1	-	16	CAISERYINGNTEAFF	TGTGCCATCAGTGAGCGATACATCAATGGGAACACTGAAGCTTTCTTT
TRBV5-1	-	TRBJ2-3	TRBD2	16	CASSGTSEPGTDTQYF	TGCGCCAGCAGCGGAACTAGCGAGCCCGGCACAGATACGCAGTATTTT
TRBV29-1	-	TRBJ1-4	TRBD1	14	CSVTDRATNEKLFF	TGCAGCGTTACCGACAGGGCAACTAATGAAAAACTGTTTTTT
TRBV6-4	-	TRBJ2-3	TRBD2	18	CASSETTGLAGGPDTQYF	TGTGCCAGCAGTGAAACTACGGGACTAGCGGGAGGCCCAGATACGCAGTATTTT
TRBV19	-	TRBJ1-6	-	15	CASSMRVAGGSPLHF	TGTGCCAGTAGTATGAGGGTTGCCGGAGGCTCACCCCTCCACTTT
TRBV19	-	TRBJ2-1	TRBD2	14	CASSRTSGRNEQFF	TGTGCCAGTTCCCGGACTAGCGGGAGAAATGAGCAGTTCTTC
TRBV5-4	-	TRBJ2-1	TRBD2	16	CASSQTSGGRRNEQFF	TGTGCCAGCAGCCAAACCAGCGGGGGGAGAAGGAATGAGCAGTTCTTC